A single sample gave rise to the 14 T cell receptor beta chains below, sequenced in a study of beta chain features in type 1 diabetes. These receptors have no identified antigens. Study conclusions and caveats: There was a moderate but significant shortening of TCRB CDR3s in all four CD4+ subsets of Type 1 diabetes patients.

The investigators reverse transcribed all of the isolated RNA, so they sequenced expressed TCRB transcripts. The table came from immunoSEQ multiplex PCR; TCRdb's copy has only in-frame clones and leaves some out. The data show 150,000 to 190,000 clones, 10% seen once. Sample: central memory CD4+ T cells from blood. Every receptor here comes from a man in his thirties or forties with type 1 diabetes.

This clone was detected many times. This sequence joins TRBV11-2 and TRBJ2-6; D not resolved. With 5 bases removed from V and 0 bases from J, the gap between germline ends came to 8 bases. Per the germline V gene, CDR1 is SGHAT and CDR2 is FQNNGV. There are 15 residues in the CDR3. CDR3: CASSIQVSGANVLTF. CDR3 DNA sequence: TGTGCCAGCAGCATCCAGGTCTCTGGGGCCAACGTCCTGACTTTC. Full variable domain (outside the CDR3, taken from reference TRBV11-2 and TRBJ2-6): EAGVAQSPRYKIIEKRQSVAFWCNPISGHATLYWYQQILGQGPKLLIQFQNNGVVDDSQLPKDRFSAERLKGVDSTLKIQPAKLEDSAVYLCASSIQVSGANVLTFGAGSRLTVL.

This clone came up once. This chain uses TRBV7-9 with TRBJ2-2; D gene unclear. V was pared by 10 bases and J by 6 bases, with 15 bases between. CDR1 SEHNR and CDR2 FQNEAQ come from the germline V gene (reference sequence). CDR3 size: 13 residues. The CDR3 DNA reads TGTGCCACCCTACTAAATGGTCCCGGGGAGCTGTTTTTT. This sequence encodes CATLLNGPGELFF.

The V gene is TRBV29-1, the J gene TRBJ1-2, with 8 bases identical to TRBD1. Per germline, CDR1 SQVTM and CDR2 ANQGSEA. CDR3 size: 12 residues. The J segment lost 10 bases and the V segment lost 4 bases, leaving 8 bases of the junction unmatched. The CDR3 nucleotides read TGCAGCGTTGTGCAGGGGGCGCGTGTCTACACCTTC. This codes for CSVVQGARVYTF.

The V gene is TRBV11-2, the J gene TRBJ2-2; 7 nucleotides line up with TRBD1. The CDR3 runs 14 residues. V trimming: 7 bases; J trimming: 1 base; junction bases outside the gene matches: 3. Germline V gene data show CDR1 as SGHAT and CDR2 as FQNNGV. CDR3 sequence reads: CASKRTGNTGELFF. The CDR3 coding sequence is TGTGCCAGCAAAAGGACAGGGAACACCGGGGAGCTGTTTTTT.

This clone was counted a few times. The rearrangement uses TRBV2 and TRBJ1-4; 7 bases agree with TRBD1. The germline V gene has CDR1 SNHLY and CDR2 FYNNEI. V shed 7 bases, J shed 6 bases, and the junction held 5 bases outside the gene matches. This CDR3 has 13 residues. The CDR3 reads CASKPGGYEKLFF. The CDR3 bases are TGTGCCAGCAAGCCAGGGGGTTATGAAAAACTGTTTTTT.

This rearrangement joins TRBV30 to TRBJ2-1, with TRBD2 matching over 9 bases. The V gene end was trimmed by 0 bases and the J gene end by 8 bases; junction bases not matched to a gene: 11. The CDR3 loop spans 16 amino acids. Germline assignment: CDR1 GTSNPN and CDR2 SVGIG (reference sequence). The CDR3 sequence is CAWSVQAGLARHEQFF. CDR3 bases: TGTGCCTGGAGTGTACAAGCGGGACTAGCTCGTCATGAGCAGTTCTTC.

This clone showed up just a few times. The V call is TRBV5-1, the J call TRBJ1-1, with a tentative D call TRBD1 (6 bases). The V and J ends lost 3 bases and 4 bases respectively, with 13 bases between them. The germline V gene encodes CDR1 SGHRS and CDR2 YFSETQ. CDR3 length equals 14 residues. CDR3 sequence (DNA): TGCGCCAGCAGCTCGGACAGAACGACCACTGAAGCTTTCTTT. Residues: CASSSDRTTTEAFF.

The chain is built from TRBV4-1 and TRBJ2-1; 7 bases map to TRBD2. Per the germline V gene, CDR1 is MGHRA and CDR2 is YSYEKL. The V segment lost 0 bases and the J segment 1 base; nucleotides outside the gene matches: 3. The CDR3 sequence is 16 residues long. The CDR3 sequence is CASSQEGGRSYNEQFF. CDR3 DNA: TGCGCCAGCAGCCAAGAGGGAGGGAGGTCCTACAATGAGCAGTTCTTC.

This clone was found a few times. This chain links TRBV9 with TRBJ1-5, with D perhaps matching TRBD1 (5 bases). This CDR3 comprises 15 residues. Germline-derived CDR1 and CDR2 are SGDLS and YYNGEE. Trimming removed 3 bases from V and 2 bases from J, with 12 bases in between. The CDR3 region is CASSAQGMGNQPQHF. The CDR3 DNA is TGTGCCAGCAGCGCCCAGGGTATGGGCAATCAGCCCCAGCATTTT.

The CDR3 is CASSRRGGHEQYF. The DNA for the CDR3 is TGTGCCAGCAGCCGCCGAGGGGGCCACGAGCAGTACTTC. The J gene is TRBJ2-7, the V gene TRBV28; TRBD1 matches 7 bases. Germline V gene lookup returns CDR1 MDHEN and CDR2 SYDVKM. After removal of 6 bases from V and 5 bases from J, the junction contained 7 bases not matched to a gene. The CDR3 sequence is 13 residues long.

Written as DNA, the CDR3 is TGTGCCAGCAGCTTCGGGACAGGGTCCTCTGGGGCCAACGTCCTGACTTTC. Its protein product is CASSFGTGSSGANVLTF. V and J are TRBV7-9 and TRBJ2-6, with TRBD1 identical over 9 bases. Germline assignment: CDR1 SEHNR and CDR2 FQNEAQ (reference sequence). CDR3 length: 17 residues. Trimming removed 3 bases from V and 0 bases from J; junction bases left unmatched: 3.

The chain couples TRBV7-2 to TRBJ2-3; D is unclear. Germline values: CDR1 SGHTA, CDR2 FQGNSA. The CDR3 runs to 15 residues. Between the trimmed V and J ends, which lost 4 bases and 2 bases, there was a span of 13 bases. The CDR3 DNA follows: TGTGCCAGCAGCTCCCAAGGAGAGACCACAGATACGCAGTATTTT. It specifies CASSSQGETTDTQYF.

The chain employs TRBV2 and TRBJ1-1; D unresolved. This CDR3 comprises 13 residues. V was shortened by 2 bases and J by 0 bases, with 4 bases between the two germline ends. CDR1 SNHLY and CDR2 FYNNEI come from the germline V gene. The CDR3 region is CASSENMNTEAFF. CDR3 in DNA: TGTGCCAGCAGTGAAAATATGAACACTGAAGCTTTCTTT.

This clone has more than one count but fewer than ten. Distinct nucleotide sequences in the sample also encode this CDR3. V gene TRBV19 combines with J gene TRBJ1-5; D gene uncertain. The ends were cut back, 5 bases at V and 6 bases at J, with 8 bases in the middle. The CDR3 covers 12 residues. Germline V gives CDR1 LNHDA, CDR2 SQIVND (reference sequence). CDR3 nucleotide sequence: TGTGCCAGTAGTCTCCTGCGTCAGCCCCAGCATTTT. Residues: CASSLLRQPQHF.